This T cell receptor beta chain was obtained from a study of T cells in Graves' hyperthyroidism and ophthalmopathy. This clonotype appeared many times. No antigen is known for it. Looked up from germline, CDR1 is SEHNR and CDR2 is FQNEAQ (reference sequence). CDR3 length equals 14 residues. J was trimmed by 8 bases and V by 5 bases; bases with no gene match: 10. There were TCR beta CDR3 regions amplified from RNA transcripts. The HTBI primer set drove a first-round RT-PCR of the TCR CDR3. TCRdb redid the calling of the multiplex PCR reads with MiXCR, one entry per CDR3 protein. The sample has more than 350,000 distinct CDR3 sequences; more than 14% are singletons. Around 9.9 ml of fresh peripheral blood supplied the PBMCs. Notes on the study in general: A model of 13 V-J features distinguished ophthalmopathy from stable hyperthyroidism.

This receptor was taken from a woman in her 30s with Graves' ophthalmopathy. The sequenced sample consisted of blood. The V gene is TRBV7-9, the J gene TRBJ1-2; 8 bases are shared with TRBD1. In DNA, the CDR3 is TGTGCCAGCAGCCACCCCCAGGGGGCGCTGGGCTACACCTTC. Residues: CASSHPQGALGYTF.